The sequence of this TCR beta chain was determined in a study of regulatory T cells in long-lasting Graves disease. Assembly of TCR beta libraries relied on iRepertoire HTBI primers together with Arm-PCR of CDR3 regions. TCRdb analysed the multiplex PCR reads with MiXCR anew, one entry per CDR3 protein. Among a few hundred thousand distinct CDR3 sequences, about a sixth were seen once, and the ten largest hold around 20%. The CDR3 consists of 15 residues. V was trimmed by 8 bases and J by 4 bases, leaving 18 bases between them. This clonotype came up a few times. Antigen: not known. This sample's time point: newly diagnosed GD, antithyroid drugs for less than 3 months. The authors made the TCR library using RNA they extracted from PBMCs. Findings and caveats of the study: Newly diagnosed patients had higher TCR diversity than persistent Graves' patients did. Not thyroid tissue but only peripheral blood was studied.

These data also formed part of another study, on T cells in Graves' hyperthyroidism and ophthalmopathy. This second study says: Ophthalmopathy, as predicted by the model, came a median around 6 months after the prediction.

The receptor was isolated from a woman between 18 and 29 years old with Graves disease. The input for sequencing was peripheral blood mononuclear cells (PBMCs), taken at new diagnosis, from a patient treated with antithyroid drugs. The J gene is TRBJ1-3, the V gene TRBV12-3 or TRBV12-4; D gene unclear. CDR3 sequence reads: CASGRPVKKGNTIYF. The CDR3, as DNA: TGTGCCAGCGGACGCCCGGTTAAGAAGGGAAACACCATATATTTT.